The next 30 T cell receptor beta chains were all read from a single sample in a study of blood T cell repertoires in COVID-19. Libraries were prepared by immunoSEQ multiplex PCR; TCRdb keeps only in-frame clonotypes and omits some of them. The table has 200,000 or so clones, around 89% seen once; the top ten hold roughly 2.8%. Sequenced input: PBMCs or T cells enriched from blood (not recorded which). These receptors all come from a woman between 25 and 40 years old who had recovered from COVID-19.

This sequence joins TRBV5-4 and TRBJ1-6; D remains ambiguous. This CDR3 has 15 amino acids. Trimming took 2 bases from V and 1 from J, leaving 7 bases between them. Per the germline V gene, CDR1 is SGHNT and CDR2 is YYREEE (reference sequence). The CDR3 bases are TGTGCCAGCAGCTTTTTGCAGTCCTATAATTCACCCCTCCACTTT. Translating it yields CASSFLQSYNSPLHF.

The chain recombines TRBV5-1 with TRBJ2-1; 7 bases match TRBD1. The ends lost 0 bases at V and 4 bases at J; junction bases unmatched: 4. The germline gives CDR1 SGHRS, CDR2 YFSETQ. CDR3 size: 15 residues. For the CDR3, the DNA is TGCGCCAGCAGCTTGGGTCAGGGGGAATACAATGAGCAGTTCTTC. Residues: CASSLGQGEYNEQFF.

The chain links TRBV7-2 to TRBJ1-1; D is perhaps TRBD1 (5 bases). CDR1 and CDR2 (germline): SGHTA, FQGNSA. Trimming stripped 3 bases from V and 1 base from J, with 9 bases between. The CDR3 runs 14 residues. The CDR3 loop reads CASSLKGQNTEAFF. Here the CDR3 DNA reads TGTGCCAGCAGCTTGAAAGGACAGAACACTGAAGCTTTCTTT.

This chain joins TRBV7-3 and TRBJ2-1, with TRBD1 identical over 10 bases. Germline CDR1 reads SGHTA; CDR2 reads FQGTGA. Trimming removed 3 bases from V and 9 bases from J; junction bases left unmatched: 11. The CDR3 length is 16 residues. The DNA for the CDR3 is TGTGCCAGCAGCTTGAAGGACAGGGGGATCCGGGGTGAGCAGTTCTTC. Protein product: CASSLKDRGIRGEQFF.

V gene TRBV25-1 combines with J gene TRBJ1-1, with a possible D match to TRBD1 (6 bases). The V gene lost 1 base and the J gene lost 7 bases, with 10 bases spanning the gap. CDR3 length: 13 amino acids. The germline V gene has CDR1 MGHDK and CDR2 SYGVNS. CDR3 nucleotide sequence: TGTGCCAGCAGTGAATTAGAGGGACATGAAGCTTTCTTT. It yields the protein CASSELEGHEAFF.

The V gene is TRBV27, the J gene TRBJ1-2; weak D call: TRBD1 (6 bases). This CDR3 has 14 residues. Per the germline V gene, CDR1 is MNHEY and CDR2 is SMNVEV (reference sequence). V was pared by 6 bases and J by 7 bases, with 18 bases between. DNA of the CDR3: TGTGCCAGCAGGGGAGCTGACAGGATTGGTGGCTACACCTTC. Translation: CASRGADRIGGYTF.

This sequence joins TRBV24-1 and TRBJ2-3; 12 nucleotides match TRBD1. V trimming: 4 bases; J trimming: 2 bases; junction bases outside the gene matches: 9. This CDR3 is built from 18 residues. Germline CDR1 is KGHDR and CDR2 is SFDVKD. In DNA form, the CDR3 reads TGTGCCACCAGTGACAGCGGGACAGGGGGCCTTTTCACAGATACGCAGTATTTT. It yields the protein CATSDSGTGGLFTDTQYF.

CDR3: CAISESTLPRDSDYGYTF. The CDR3 DNA sequence: TGTGCCATCAGTGAGTCTACCCTTCCGAGAGACAGTGACTATGGCTACACCTTC. The chain combines TRBV10-3 with TRBJ1-2; D possibly corresponds to TRBD1 (5 bases). CDR1 is ENHRY and CDR2 is SYGVKD in the germline V gene. V shed 0 bases and J shed 3 bases, with 20 bases lying between them. The CDR3 runs to 18 residues.

The rearrangement joins TRBV7-8 to TRBJ1-6, with TRBD1 identical over 9 bases. The CDR3 has 14 residues. Germline assignment: CDR1 SGHVS and CDR2 FQNEAQ. V lost 5 bases to trimming and J lost 8 bases; unmatched junction nucleotides: 4. The CDR3 protein is CASSPGTGYSPLHF. DNA of the CDR3: TGTGCCAGCAGCCCCGGGACAGGGTATTCACCCCTCCACTTT.

The chain couples TRBV7-2 to TRBJ1-5; TRBD1 aligns across 10 bases. Germline V gene sequence: CDR1 SGHTA, CDR2 FQGNSA. Trimming at V came to 5 bases and at J to 5 bases, leaving 6 bases not matched to a gene. This CDR3 is built from 15 residues. This CDR3 is CASSDRDRGDQPQHF. As DNA, the CDR3 is TGTGCCAGCAGCGACCGGGACAGGGGTGATCAGCCCCAGCATTTT. Filled out from reference TRBV7-2 and TRBJ1-5, the complete variable domain reads GAGVSQSPSNKVTEKGKDVELRCDPISGHTALYWYRQSLGQGLEFLIYFQGNSAPDKSGLPSDRFSAERTGGSVSTLTIQRTQQEDSAVYLCASSDRDRGDQPQHFGDGTRLSIL.

The chain employs TRBV6-2 or TRBV6-3 and TRBJ2-3; D gene uncertain. The CDR3 has 14 residues. CDR1 and CDR2 (germline): MNHEY, SVGEGT. V was trimmed by 5 bases and J by 3 bases, leaving 12 bases between them. The CDR3 coding sequence is TGTGCCAGCAGTCCGTCTAGAGTTACAGATACGCAGTATTTT. Encoded protein: CASSPSRVTDTQYF.

A few counts support this clone. The rearrangement uses TRBV19 and TRBJ2-1, with D perhaps TRBD2 (6 bases). CDR3 size: 12 residues. CDR1 and CDR2 from the germline V gene are LNHDA and SQIVND (reference sequence). V dropped 10 bases and J dropped 9 bases, with 16 bases sitting between them. CDR3 amino acids: CATGLPLGEQFF. The CDR3 DNA follows: TGTGCCACGGGACTGCCGCTCGGTGAGCAGTTCTTC.

The chain joins TRBV4-3 to TRBJ2-3; no clear D. This CDR3 spans 17 amino acids. Per germline, CDR1 LGHNA and CDR2 YSLEER. V was clipped by 1 base and J by 0 bases, with 14 bases between them. The CDR3 DNA is TGCGCCAGCAGCCAAGGAATCCGTGGGCCCAGCACAGATACGCAGTATTTT. This encodes CASSQGIRGPSTDTQYF.

A single count supports this clone. This chain connects TRBV5-6 to TRBJ2-5; possible D gene TRBD1, 6 bases. This CDR3 is 14 amino acids long. From germline, CDR1 is SGHDT and CDR2 YYEEEE. V was trimmed by 2 bases and J by 5 bases, leaving 13 bases between them. CDR3 residues: CASSFLQGQETQYF. The CDR3, as DNA: TGTGCCAGCAGCTTCCTCCAGGGGCAGGAGACCCAGTACTTC.

The chain uses TRBV25-1 and TRBJ2-7; a weak D match, TRBD1 (6 bases). Trimming took off 3 bases at V and 3 bases at J, with 12 bases between the two ends. This CDR3 spans 14 amino acids. The germline gives CDR1 MGHDK, CDR2 SYGVNS. The chain's CDR3 is CASSEATGIYEQYF. The CDR3 DNA sequence: TGTGCCAGCAGTGAGGCGACAGGTATCTACGAGCAGTACTTC.

This chain connects TRBV11-1 to TRBJ2-3; no firm D call. CDR1 SGHAT and CDR2 FQDESV come from the germline V gene (reference sequence). With 1 base removed from V and 4 bases from J, the gap between germline ends came to 9 bases. This CDR3 region has 14 residues. CDR3 DNA: TGTGCCAGCAGCTTAGACAGATCCCCAGATACGCAGTATTTT. Amino acids: CASSLDRSPDTQYF.

In its sample, this clone was seen once. V and J are TRBV4-2 and TRBJ2-5; 7 positions agree with TRBD2. Germline values: CDR1 LGHNA, CDR2 YNFKEQ. This CDR3 spans 14 amino acids. V shed 1 base and J 4 bases; nucleotides not matched to a gene: 3. The CDR3 region has the DNA TGTGCCAGCAGCCAAGGCGGGGGTGGAGAGACCCAGTACTTC. Residues: CASSQGGGGETQYF.

The table lists this clone with a few counts. CDR3 in amino acids: CASSVEEVENSPLHF. In DNA, the CDR3 is TGTGCCAGCAGCGTAGAGGAGGTTGAAAATTCACCCCTCCACTTT. The chain recombines TRBV9 with TRBJ1-6; D is uncertain. The CDR3 is 15 residues long. V was trimmed by 0 bases and J by 7 bases, leaving 11 bases between them. Looked up from germline, CDR1 is SGDLS and CDR2 is YYNGEE.

The rearrangement joins TRBV5-6 to TRBJ1-1; no firm D call. Trimming pared 1 base from V and 3 bases from J, leaving 7 bases between. The length of the CDR3 is 13 residues. Germline CDR1 and CDR2: SGHDT and YYEEEE. In nucleotides, the CDR3 is TGTGCCAGCAGCTTGTCGGGGTACACTGAAGCTTTCTTT. Translated: CASSLSGYTEAFF.

This clone was picked up a small number of times. CDR3 sequence: CASSFSPGVGYGYTF. The CDR3, as DNA: TGTGCCAGCAGTTTTTCGCCAGGGGTGGGCTATGGCTACACCTTC. V usage is TRBV27 and J usage is TRBJ1-2, with D possibly being TRBD1 (6 bases). CDR1 is MNHEY, CDR2 SMNVEV, per germline (reference sequence). The CDR3 has 15 amino acids. The V gene lost 3 bases and the J gene lost 4 bases, with 15 bases spanning the gap.

V usage is TRBV10-3 and J usage is TRBJ2-1; TRBD2 agrees at 7 bases. CDR3 length equals 17 residues. V shed 2 bases and J 0 bases; nucleotides not matched to a gene: 7. Germline CDR1 is ENHRY and CDR2 is SYGVKD. The CDR3 here is CAISEATLADSYNEQFF. As DNA, the CDR3 is TGTGCCATCAGTGAGGCCACGCTAGCGGACTCCTACAATGAGCAGTTCTTC.

The J gene is TRBJ1-6, the V gene TRBV25-1; no firm D call. Germline V lookup: CDR1 MGHDK, CDR2 SYGVNS. V lost 3 bases to trimming and J lost 4 bases, with 10 bases between them. CDR3 length equals 15 residues. The CDR3, as DNA: TGTGCCAGCAGTGATGGCGGTTATTATAATTCACCCCTCCACTTT. Protein sequence: CASSDGGYYNSPLHF.

V and J are TRBV11-2 and TRBJ1-2; D gene ambiguous. CDR1 and CDR2 from the germline V gene are SGHAT and FQNNGV. Trimming left V 0 bases short and J 6 bases short, with 8 bases between. The CDR3 totals 13 residues. This CDR3 reads CASSLDGWDGYTF. The CDR3 DNA reads TGTGCCAGCAGCTTAGACGGGTGGGATGGCTACACCTTC.

The genes are TRBV15 and TRBJ1-3; tentatively, D is TRBD1 (6 bases). V was shortened by 4 bases and J by 3 bases, with 10 bases between the two germline ends. Germline V gives CDR1 LNHNV, CDR2 YYDKDF (reference sequence). The CDR3 has 14 amino acids. CDR3 residues: CATSIGGDGNTIYF. The CDR3 nucleotides are TGTGCCACCAGCATAGGGGGGGATGGAAACACCATATATTTT. The variable domain in full, with the rest retrieved from reference TRBV15 and TRBJ1-3, is DAMVIQNPRYQVTQFGKPVTLSCSQTLNHNVMYWYQQKSSQAPKLLFHYYDKDFNNEADTPDNFQSRRPNTSFCFLDIRSPGLGDTAMYLCATSIGGDGNTIYFGEGSWLTVV.

The chain employs TRBV7-2 and TRBJ1-2; TRBD1 matches at 9 bases. Trimming took 5 bases from V and 5 from J; bases not matched to a gene: 3. Germline V CDR1 and CDR2: SGHTA, FQGNSA. The CDR3 is 13 residues long. The CDR3 loop reads CASSRDRVYGYTF. The CDR3 bases are TGTGCCAGCAGCCGGGACAGGGTATATGGCTACACCTTC.

CDR3 nucleotide sequence: TGTGCCAGCAGCTTGGGGTTCCGGACAGTCCTCTACGAGCAGTACTTC. Translating gives CASSLGFRTVLYEQYF. This chain joins TRBV5-8 and TRBJ2-7, with D tentatively TRBD1 (6 bases). V lost 0 bases and J 3 bases, leaving 16 bases between the germline ends. Germline values: CDR1 SGHTS, CDR2 YDEGEE. The CDR3 has 16 residues. Variable domain in full (rest from reference TRBV5-8 and TRBJ2-7): EAGVTQSPTHLIKTRGQQATLRCSPISGHTSVYWYQQALGLGLQFLLWYDEGEERNRGNFPPRFSGRQFPNYSSELNVNALELEDSALYLCASSLGFRTVLYEQYFGPGTRLTVT.

The chain is built from TRBV9 and TRBJ2-7; 7 bases fit TRBD1. This CDR3 comprises 12 residues. Germline values: CDR1 SGDLS, CDR2 YYNGEE. Unmatched junction bases numbered 1, after V lost 2 bases and J lost 5 bases. The CDR3: CASSVDRDEQYF. CDR3 coding DNA: TGTGCCAGCAGCGTTGACAGGGACGAGCAGTACTTC.

The chain joins TRBV5-6 to TRBJ2-3; the match to TRBD1 covers 9 bases. Germline CDR1 reads SGHDT; CDR2 reads YYEEEE. J was trimmed by 4 bases and V by 4 bases; bases with no gene match: 1. This CDR3 has 13 residues. CDR3 loop: CASSGDRADTQYF. The DNA of the CDR3 is TGTGCCAGCAGCGGGGACAGGGCAGATACGCAGTATTTT.

The chain uses TRBV4-1 and TRBJ1-3, with TRBD1 identical over 7 bases. Germline-derived CDR1 and CDR2 are MGHRA and YSYEKL. This CDR3 region has 17 residues. Losses at the gene ends were 5 bases for V and 1 base for J; bases not matched to a gene: 11. The CDR3 spells CASSLTGRGDSGNTIYF. The CDR3 DNA reads as TGCGCCAGCAGCTTGACGGGCAGGGGGGATTCTGGAAACACCATATATTTT.

CDR3 amino acids: CASSPQGQPQHF. The CDR3 DNA follows: TGTGCCAGCTCACCTCAGGGTCAGCCCCAGCATTTT. The chain carries TRBV18 and TRBJ1-5, with D maybe TRBD1 (5 bases). CDR3 length: 12 amino acids. V dropped 3 bases and J dropped 6 bases, with 6 bases sitting between them. Germline V gives CDR1 KGHSH, CDR2 LQKENI.